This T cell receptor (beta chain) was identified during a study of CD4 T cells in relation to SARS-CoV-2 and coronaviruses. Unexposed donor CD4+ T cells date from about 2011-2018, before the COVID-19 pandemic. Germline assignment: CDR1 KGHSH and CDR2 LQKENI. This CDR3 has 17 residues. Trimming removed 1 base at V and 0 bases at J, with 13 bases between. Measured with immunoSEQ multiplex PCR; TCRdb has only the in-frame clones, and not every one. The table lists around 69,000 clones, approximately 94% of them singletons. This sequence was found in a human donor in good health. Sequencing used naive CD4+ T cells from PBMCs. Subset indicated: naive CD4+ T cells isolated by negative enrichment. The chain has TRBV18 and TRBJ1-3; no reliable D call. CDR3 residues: CASSPQLTASSGNTIYF. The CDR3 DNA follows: TGTGCCAGCTCACCACAACTAACAGCGAGCTCTGGAAACACCATATATTTT. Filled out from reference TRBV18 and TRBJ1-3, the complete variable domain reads NAGVMQNPRHLVRRRGQEARLRCSPMKGHSHVYWYRQLPEEGLKFMVYLQKENIIDESGMPKERFSAEFPKEGPSILRIQQVVRGDSAAYFCASSPQLTASSGNTIYFGEGSWLTVV.